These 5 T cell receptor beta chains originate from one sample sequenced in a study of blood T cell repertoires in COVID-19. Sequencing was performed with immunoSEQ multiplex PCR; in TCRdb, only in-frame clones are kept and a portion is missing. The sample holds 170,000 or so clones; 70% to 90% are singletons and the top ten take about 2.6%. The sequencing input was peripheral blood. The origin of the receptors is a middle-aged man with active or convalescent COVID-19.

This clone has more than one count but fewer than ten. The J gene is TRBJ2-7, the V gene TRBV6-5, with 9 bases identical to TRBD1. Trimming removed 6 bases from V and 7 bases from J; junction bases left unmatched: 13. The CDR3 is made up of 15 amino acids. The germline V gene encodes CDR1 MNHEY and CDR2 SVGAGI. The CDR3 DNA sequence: TGTGCCAGCAGCCCCCCGGGGACAGGGATCCGGGAGCAGTACTTC. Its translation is CASSPPGTGIREQYF.

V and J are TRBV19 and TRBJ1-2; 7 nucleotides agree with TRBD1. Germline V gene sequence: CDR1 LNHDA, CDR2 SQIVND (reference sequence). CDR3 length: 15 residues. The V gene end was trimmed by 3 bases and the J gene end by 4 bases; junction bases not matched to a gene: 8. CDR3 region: CASSMAGGGGYGYTF. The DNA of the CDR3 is TGTGCCAGTAGTATGGCAGGGGGAGGCGGCTATGGCTACACCTTC. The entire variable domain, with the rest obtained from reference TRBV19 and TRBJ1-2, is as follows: DGGITQSPKYLFRKEGQNVTLSCEQNLNHDAMYWYRQDPGQGLRLIYYSQIVNDFQKGDIAEGYSVSREKKESFPLTVTSAQKNPTAFYLCASSMAGGGGYGYTFGSGTRLTVV.

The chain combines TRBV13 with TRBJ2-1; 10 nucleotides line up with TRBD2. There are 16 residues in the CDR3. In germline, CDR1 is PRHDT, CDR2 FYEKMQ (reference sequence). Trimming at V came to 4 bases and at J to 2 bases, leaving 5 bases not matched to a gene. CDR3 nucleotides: TGTGCCAGCAGCTCCCCCAGCGGGGGGGCCTACAATGAGCAGTTCTTC. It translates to CASSSPSGGAYNEQFF.

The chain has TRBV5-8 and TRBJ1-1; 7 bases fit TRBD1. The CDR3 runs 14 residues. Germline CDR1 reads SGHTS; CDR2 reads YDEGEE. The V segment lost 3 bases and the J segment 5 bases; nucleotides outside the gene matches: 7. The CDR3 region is CASSSRQGGTEAFF. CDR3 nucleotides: TGTGCCAGCAGCTCGCGACAGGGTGGAACTGAAGCTTTCTTT. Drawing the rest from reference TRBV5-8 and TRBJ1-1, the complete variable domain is EAGVTQSPTHLIKTRGQQATLRCSPISGHTSVYWYQQALGLGLQFLLWYDEGEERNRGNFPPRFSGRQFPNYSSELNVNALELEDSALYLCASSSRQGGTEAFFGQGTRLTVV.

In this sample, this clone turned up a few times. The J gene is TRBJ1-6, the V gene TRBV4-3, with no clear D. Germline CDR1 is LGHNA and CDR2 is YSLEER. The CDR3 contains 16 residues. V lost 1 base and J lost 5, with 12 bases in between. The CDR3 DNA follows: TGCGCCAGCAGCCAAGGAGGCAACGGGGATAATTCACCCCTCCACTTT. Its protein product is CASSQGGNGDNSPLHF.